This T cell receptor beta chain was observed in a study of T cell responses to AZD1222 COVID-19 vaccine. Clones were sequenced by immunoSEQ multiplex PCR, and TCRdb holds only the in-frame ones, with some missing. The table has around 220,000 clones, 94% seen once. Study observations and caveats: Donors were chiefly white British, with a greater number of females, and clonal diversity was perhaps underestimated. Samples come after the peak T cell response, not at day 14. At study baseline, merely several AZD1222 recipients were seropositive. There were vaccine-associated CD4 TCRs across spike, dominant at 160-218 and 743-854.

With 4 bases removed from V and 3 bases from J, the gap between germline ends came to 7 bases. The V gene's germline CDR1 is SGHTA and CDR2 FQGNSA. The CDR3 length is 13 residues. Turning to this clone: Its target is not known.

Source: peripheral blood, taken 28 days after the second dose of the MenACWY control vaccine. This TCR came from an adult who received the MenACWY meningococcal vaccine as a control. This chain joins TRBV7-2 and TRBJ2-1; a possible D gene is TRBD1 (5 bases). The CDR3 protein is CASSYDSYNEQFF. The CDR3 DNA sequence: TGTGCCAGCAGCTATGACAGCTACAATGAGCAGTTCTTC.